This TCR beta chain was captured by sequencing in a study of cytomegalovirus exposure and HLA in healthy donors. In the study overall: There were 300 to 400 genotyped donors. Of these, 75% to 90% fell in the genetic ancestry cluster associated with self-reported Caucasian donors.

Amplification used 60 Vbeta primers and 13 Jbeta primers. Assay: immunoSEQ multiplex PCR; the TCRdb copy retains only in-frame clones and omits some. The data hold fewer than 250,000 clones, with 75% to 80% observed a single time. This sequence originates from a young man in good health and CMV-seronegative. The sequenced sample consisted of PBMCs.

The CDR3 protein is CASSTQRAWNTGELFF. The CDR3 bases are TGTGCCAGCAGCACTCAGAGGGCGTGGAACACCGGGGAGCTGTTTTTT. V is TRBV7-2 and J is TRBJ2-2; maybe TRBD2 (5 bases). The CDR3 has 16 residues. Germline loops: CDR1 SGHTA, CDR2 FQGNSA. Trimming removed 5 bases from V and 1 base from J, with 14 bases in between.